This T cell receptor (beta chain) was recorded in a study of T cell changes during pregnancy in multiple sclerosis. The CDR3 contains 15 residues. The germline CDR1 and CDR2 sequences are SEHNR and FQNEAQ (reference sequence). The V segment lost 5 bases and the J segment 4 bases; nucleotides outside the gene matches: 8. This clone was counted once. Some clones are missing from TCRdb's copy, which holds only in-frame ones; the method was immunoSEQ multiplex PCR. Of tens of thousands of clones listed, 90% to 95% are singletons. This chain links TRBV7-9 with TRBJ2-4, with TRBD1 matching 7 bases. Sequenced material: peripheral blood, taken in the first trimester of pregnancy. This TCR derives from a female donor with multiple sclerosis, enrolled in a pregnancy study. CDR3 bases: TGTGCCAGCAGCCCCCCGGGACAGATTAAAAACATTCAGTACTTC. Its translation: CASSPPGQIKNIQYF.